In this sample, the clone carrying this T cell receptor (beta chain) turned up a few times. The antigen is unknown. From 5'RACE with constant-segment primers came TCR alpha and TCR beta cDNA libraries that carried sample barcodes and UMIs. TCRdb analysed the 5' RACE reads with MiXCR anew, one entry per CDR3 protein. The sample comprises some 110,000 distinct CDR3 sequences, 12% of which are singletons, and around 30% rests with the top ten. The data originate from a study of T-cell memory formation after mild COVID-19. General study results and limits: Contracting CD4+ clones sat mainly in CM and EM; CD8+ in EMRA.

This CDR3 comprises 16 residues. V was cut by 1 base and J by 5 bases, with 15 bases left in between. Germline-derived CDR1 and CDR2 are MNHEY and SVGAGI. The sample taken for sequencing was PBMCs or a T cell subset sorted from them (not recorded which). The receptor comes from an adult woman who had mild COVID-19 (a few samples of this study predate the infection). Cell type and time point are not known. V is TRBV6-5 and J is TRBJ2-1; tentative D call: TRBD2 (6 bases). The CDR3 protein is CASSYFTSFRHNEQFF. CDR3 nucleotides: TGTGCCAGCAGTTACTTTACTAGCTTCCGCCACAATGAGCAGTTCTTC.